This T cell receptor beta chain stems from a study of blood T cells in healthy people across ages (dated by TCRdb to 2013 to 2016). For context, the study as a whole: In model experiments, template switching captured about one uniquely barcoded TCR beta cDNA molecule for every two T cells. To avoid experimental bias, donors of different ages were randomly spread across the sequencing lanes. Using deep sequencing normalized with unique cDNA molecular identifiers, the study measured how TCR beta repertoire diversity changes with age. The study analyzed two additional independent replicas of 1 million unique cDNA reads from the same blood draw for two donors, one aged 18 to 30 and one aged 80 or older. The donors were split into four age groups: young (average 16 years), middle-aged (nearly 40), aged (approximately 60) and long-lived (over 75). General study outcomes and caveats: Estimates of total diversity based on one million sequenced T cells were considered lower bounds and underestimates. A strong correlation was found between observed TCR beta diversity and the percentage of naive T cells measured by flow cytometry. Observed TCR beta diversity per million T cells fell roughly linearly with age, and a significant reduction was already apparent by age roughly 40. Bulk unsorted PBMC profiling prevented conclusive comparison of naive and antigen-experienced compartments. Compared with the aged group, the long-lived group had more naive CD4+ T cells, fewer expanded clones and increased TCR diversity, suggesting age selection. Because donor CMV infection status was unknown, age-related changes in expanded clonotypes were potentially confounded.

The 40 or so donors, aged about 6 to 95 years, were systemically healthy Caucasian individuals from Russia. Around 10 milliliters of peripheral blood were collected from each donor into EDTA-treated Vacutainer tubes. Ficoll-Paque density-gradient centrifugation was used to isolate PBMCs, with at least 6 million per sample. Total RNA, at least 5.5 micrograms per sample, was extracted from PBMCs with Trizol reagent. For every donor, flow cytometry on a PBMC aliquot measured the percentage of naive CD45RAhigh/CD27high T cells. Regarding this clonotype: It lacks a known antigen. Per-base quality was not reported, and no clone a single base away is much larger than it.

Inclusive of the bounding cysteine and phenylalanine, the CDR3 is 18 residues long. CDR3 DNA is the only sequence kept; it has 54 bases, read in frame from the first base. Germline trimming: 0 bases from V, 2 bases from J; junction bases outside gene matches: 10. The germline V gene encodes CDR1 LGHDT and CDR2 YNNKEL (reference sequence). Library preparation employed 5' RACE. Sequencing was performed on an Illumina HiSeq 2500. A second PCR of roughly 6 to 11 cycles was run with a J-beta primer mix and a sample-barcoded 5' primer. A unique molecular identifier was introduced onto each TCR beta cDNA molecule by a template-switch 5' adaptor carrying 12 random nucleotides. Each sample yielded at least 2.5 million CDR3-containing paired-end reads. First-strand cDNA was synthesized from all RNA with the Mint cDNA synthesis kit, primed by a TRBC-specific oligonucleotide. All cDNA was treated with uracil-DNA glycosylase and then went through a first 18-cycle PCR with the universal primers M1SS and BC2_uni_R. Per the original workflow: Each sample was normalized by randomly selecting 1 million high-quality reads, each carrying a distinct molecular identifier. Reads with shared molecular identifiers were discarded instead of being binned into consensus sequences. MiTCR, set to a Q25 quality threshold and the strictest error-elimination algorithm, was used for CDR3 identification, clonotype clustering and error correction. A nonparametric unseen species model using Euler transformation provided a lower-bound estimate of total TCR beta diversity. TCRdb itself trimmed the public reads at Q25 with fastp, ran MiXCR and retained productive beta chains. Merged by CDR3 protein, the rows form single entries marked with the most common genes and DNA. These V and J calls derive from TCRdb rather than the authors' analysis. The sample table lists around 900,000 distinct CDR3 sequences, just over 50% of them with a count of one. The ten largest clones represent 20% to 25% of the sample.

This sequence was found in a woman in her fifties or sixties in good health. Rearrangement joined TRBV3-1 to TRBJ2-3, with 8 bases aligning to TRBD2. The specimen sequenced was blood. The CDR3 protein is CASSQDLLTSGNTDTQYF. Here is the DNA: TGTGCCAGCAGCCAAGACCTCCTTACTAGCGGAAACACAGATACGCAGTATTTT.